This T cell receptor (beta chain) was found in a study of T cell responses to AZD1222 COVID-19 vaccine. Looking at the study overall: Pooled samples include second doses given at about 4 or 12 weeks.

Sequencing used immunoSEQ multiplex PCR; TCRdb keeps in-frame clones, though not all of them. The table includes roughly 140,000 clones, 91% detected once. Study results and caveats: Spike-specific TCR breadth and depth were elevated following two AZD1222 doses. The CD4 TCRs associated with vaccination extended across spike and predominated at 160-218 and 743-854. As reported, nearly half of all spike-specific TCRs target variant regions that are unmutated.

A remark on this clone: What it binds is unknown.

The length of the CDR3 is 16 residues. Trimming pared 0 bases from V and 1 base from J, leaving 9 bases between. Germline V gene lookup returns CDR1 SGHVS and CDR2 FNYEAQ. The J gene is TRBJ2-2, the V gene TRBV7-6; D is ambiguous. This clonotype originated in an adult in good health. The sample here was peripheral blood, taken on day 0 of AZD1222 vaccination. CDR3 region: CASSLAASMNTGELFF. The CDR3 nucleotides read TGTGCCAGCAGCTTAGCGGCCAGCATGAACACCGGGGAGCTGTTTTTT. Using reference TRBV7-6 and TRBJ2-2 for the parts outside the CDR3, the full variable domain is GAGVSQSPRYKVTKRGQDVALRCDPISGHVSLYWYRQALGQGPEFLTYFNYEAQQDKSGLPNDRFSAERPEGSISTLTIQRTEQRDSAMYRCASSLAASMNTGELFFGEGSRLTVL.